This TCR beta chain was sequenced in a study of technical replicates of blood from several donors. Germline CDR1 reads SGDLS; CDR2 reads YYNGEE. Trimming removed 4 bases from V and 1 base from J; junction bases left unmatched: 8. This CDR3 is built from 16 residues. Some clones are missing from TCRdb's copy, which holds only in-frame ones; the method was immunoSEQ multiplex PCR. The sample carries about 14,000 clones, over 70% recorded once. Only one count was recorded for this clone. The chain recombines TRBV9 with TRBJ2-1; the match to TRBD1 covers 7 bases. The sequence came from a human donor in good health. Sequenced material: PBMCs. CDR3 DNA sequence: TGTGCCAGCAGCCCCCACACGGGACAGTCCTACAATGAGCAGTTCTTC. Amino acid sequence: CASSPHTGQSYNEQFF.